A single sample is the source of the 19 T cell receptor beta chains below, sequenced in a study of glioma-infiltrating T cells after dendritic cell vaccination. Data came from immunoSEQ multiplex PCR; TCRdb stores just in-frame clones and leaves some out. The repertoire has 25,000 to 35,000 clones, roughly 90% of them found once; the top ten carry about 2%. The sample was blood, taken before dendritic cell vaccination. The receptors here all came from a human donor with glioblastoma.

The rearrangement uses TRBV27 and TRBJ1-3; D perhaps matches TRBD1 (5 bases). This CDR3 is built from 16 residues. Looked up from germline, CDR1 is MNHEY and CDR2 is SMNVEV (reference sequence). With 2 bases removed from V and 9 bases from J, the gap between germline ends came to 20 bases. The CDR3 DNA reads as TGTGCCAGCAGTTTAGAGGAGGGGCGATCTTTCTGCACCATATATTTT. It yields the protein CASSLEEGRSFCTIYF.

The rearrangement joins TRBV11-2 to TRBJ1-1; D may be TRBD1 (6 bases). CDR1 and CDR2 from the germline V gene are SGHAT and FQNNGV. Trimming removed 4 bases at V and 6 bases at J, with 15 bases between. This CDR3 has 14 amino acids. The CDR3 spells CASSWGPQLSEAFF. The CDR3, as DNA: TGTGCCAGCAGCTGGGGGCCCCAATTGTCTGAAGCTTTCTTT.

This chain joins TRBV2 and TRBJ1-1, with 9 nucleotides matching TRBD1. Per the germline V gene, CDR1 is SNHLY and CDR2 is FYNNEI. V was clipped by 6 bases and J by 2 bases; unmatched bases: 10. The CDR3 spans 16 residues. CDR3 amino acids: CASRPQGASLNTEAFF. For the CDR3, the DNA is TGTGCCAGCAGGCCACAGGGGGCTAGTCTTAACACTGAAGCTTTCTTT.

The chain recombines TRBV7-9 with TRBJ2-4; weak D call: TRBD1 (6 bases). The germline V gene has CDR1 SEHNR and CDR2 FQNEAQ (reference sequence). The CDR3 length is 17 residues. The ends were cut back, 2 bases at V and 1 base at J, with 15 bases in the middle. CDR3 sequence (DNA): TGTGCCAGCAGCTTACAACAGGGAGTGAGGGCCAAAAACATTCAGTACTTC. Protein: CASSLQQGVRAKNIQYF.

The V and J genes are TRBV6-7 and TRBJ1-1; a weak D match, TRBD1 (5 bases). TRBV6-7 is noted as an ORF with a role that remains uncertain. Trimming removed 6 bases at V and 5 bases at J, with 16 bases between. CDR3 length: 14 amino acids. This CDR3 is CASSQLRGGTEAFF. As DNA, the CDR3 is TGTGCCAGCAGCCAACTGAGGGGAGGGACTGAAGCTTTCTTT.

The J gene is TRBJ1-5, the V gene TRBV18, with 7 bases fitting TRBD1. The CDR3 runs 14 residues. Germline lookup yields CDR1 KGHSH and CDR2 LQKENI. V lost 6 bases and J lost 3; bases outside the gene matches: 5. The CDR3 reads CASSTGQINQPQHF. CDR3 sequence (DNA): TGTGCCAGCTCCACGGGACAGATCAATCAGCCCCAGCATTTT.

The chain links TRBV5-1 to TRBJ1-2, with TRBD1 identical over 11 bases. CDR3 length: 19 amino acids. V trimming: 5 bases; J trimming: 0 bases; junction bases outside the gene matches: 15. Germline CDR1 reads SGHRS; CDR2 reads YFSETQ. The CDR3 is CASRSGQGAFRNSNYGYTF. For the CDR3, the DNA is TGCGCCAGCAGGTCCGGACAGGGGGCGTTTCGGAACTCTAACTATGGCTACACCTTC.

CDR3 DNA: TGTGCCAGTAGTATATGGCAGGGGACATCGACTAATGAAAAACTGTTTTTT. Residues: CASSIWQGTSTNEKLFF. This chain uses TRBV19 with TRBJ1-4; D might be TRBD1 (6 bases). The V and J ends lost 2 bases and 2 bases respectively, with 15 bases between them. Looked up from germline, CDR1 is LNHDA and CDR2 is SQIVND (reference sequence). CDR3 length: 17 amino acids.

The genes are TRBV19 and TRBJ1-1; 7 positions agree with TRBD1. V was clipped by 4 bases and J by 4 bases; unmatched bases: 18. Germline lookup yields CDR1 LNHDA and CDR2 SQIVND (reference sequence). This CDR3 has 18 residues. This CDR3 reads CASSTRQGGLWVGTEAFF. For the CDR3, the DNA is TGTGCCAGTAGTACCCGACAGGGTGGCCTGTGGGTGGGCACTGAAGCTTTCTTT.

This clone came up a few times. The chain carries TRBV5-1 and TRBJ2-5, with 8 nucleotides matching TRBD1. Looked up from germline, CDR1 is SGHRS and CDR2 is YFSETQ. The CDR3 is made up of 13 amino acids. Trimming at V came to 7 bases and at J to 7 bases, leaving 9 bases not matched to a gene. CDR3 bases: TGCGCCAGCCCGCAGGGGGCATTGGCGACCCAGTACTTC. It specifies CASPQGALATQYF.

The chain links TRBV5-5 to TRBJ2-7, with TRBD2 as a possible D gene (6 bases). CDR1 and CDR2 (germline): SGHKS, YYEKEE (reference sequence). The CDR3 runs to 15 residues. Trimming removed 4 bases at V and 3 bases at J, with 17 bases between. The CDR3 DNA is TGTGCCAGCAGCGAAGCCGGGACGGGACTCTACGAGCAGTACTTC. It yields the protein CASSEAGTGLYEQYF.

The chain uses TRBV27 and TRBJ1-5; 9 positions agree with TRBD1. The CDR3 extends over 14 amino acids. From germline, CDR1 is MNHEY and CDR2 SMNVEV (reference sequence). V lost 3 bases, J lost 6 bases, and 3 bases stayed unmatched. The CDR3 coding sequence is TGTGCCAGCAGTTTTGACAGGGGGTCTCAGCCCCAGCATTTT. Protein sequence: CASSFDRGSQPQHF.

The V gene is TRBV4-1, the J gene TRBJ2-7, with TRBD1 matching over 8 bases. Unmatched junction bases numbered 8, after V lost 4 bases and J lost 3 bases. Germline V gene lookup returns CDR1 MGHRA and CDR2 YSYEKL. CDR3 length: 15 amino acids. CDR3 in DNA: TGCGCCAGCAGCCCCTTGTTCAGGGGGCTCTACGAGCAGTACTTC. Protein product: CASSPLFRGLYEQYF.

This chain links TRBV19 with TRBJ1-5, with D possibly TRBD1 on 5 matching bases. Germline values: CDR1 LNHDA, CDR2 SQIVND (reference sequence). V was pared by 6 bases and J by 5 bases, with 8 bases between. The CDR3 contains 12 residues. CDR3 in DNA: TGTGCCAGTAGGCGGGGGGATCAGCCCCAGCATTTT. Its translation is CASRRGDQPQHF.

This clone was recorded once. Different DNA sequences within this sample yield the same CDR3. CDR3 nucleotide sequence: TGTGCCAGCAGGAGAGAAACAGGGGTCTATAATTCACCCCTCCACTTT. It specifies CASRRETGVYNSPLHF. V gene TRBV14 combines with J gene TRBJ1-6; 7 nucleotides line up with TRBD1. The V gene's germline CDR1 is SGHDN and CDR2 FVKESK. Trimming removed 6 bases from V and 3 bases from J; junction bases left unmatched: 8. The CDR3 length is 16 residues.

The rearrangement uses TRBV7-2 and TRBJ2-5; 7 bases are a match to TRBD1. Trimming at V came to 5 bases and at J to 5 bases, leaving 8 bases not matched to a gene. Germline V gives CDR1 SGHTA, CDR2 FQGNSA. This CDR3 spans 14 amino acids. Here the CDR3 reads CASSTRQGRETQYF. For the CDR3, the DNA is TGTGCCAGCAGCACTAGACAGGGTCGGGAGACCCAGTACTTC.

The V call is TRBV11-2, the J call TRBJ2-1; TRBD2 agrees at 8 bases. The V gene end was trimmed by 2 bases and the J gene end by 7 bases; junction bases not matched to a gene: 4. CDR1 is SGHAT and CDR2 is FQNNGV in the germline V gene. The CDR3 extends over 14 amino acids. This CDR3 reads CASSLPGLANEQFF. DNA for the CDR3: TGTGCCAGCAGCTTACCCGGACTAGCTAATGAGCAGTTCTTC.

V is TRBV19 and J is TRBJ1-6; no clear D gene. The germline V and J ends were trimmed by 7 bases and 0 bases, with 10 bases remaining between them. There are 15 residues in the CDR3. The V gene's germline CDR1 is LNHDA and CDR2 SQIVND (reference sequence). The CDR3 sequence is CASTELSSYNSPLHF. CDR3 DNA sequence: TGTGCCAGTACCGAGTTAAGCTCCTATAATTCACCCCTCCACTTT.

This chain links TRBV10-2 with TRBJ1-2; the D is unclear. This CDR3 contains 14 residues. In germline, CDR1 is WSHSY, CDR2 SAAADI. V lost 0 bases, J lost 2 bases, and 7 bases lay in between. CDR3 sequence: CASSESARNYGYTF. In DNA form, the CDR3 reads TGCGCCAGCAGTGAGTCAGCCAGGAACTATGGCTACACCTTC.